The rows below give T cell receptor beta chains drawn from one sample of a study of blood T cell repertoires in COVID-19. The method was immunoSEQ multiplex PCR; TCRdb's version includes in-frame clones alone and lacks a portion of them. The table lists fewer than 250,000 clones, about 83% of them singletons. Sequencing input: peripheral blood. These receptors came from a woman between 50 and 59 years old with acute or convalescent COVID-19. The CDR3 runs from the conserved cysteine through the conserved F or W. The D gene is left open where the match is weak. Clone size is not always given. Where it is, it says once, few, many or a class for expanded clones.

size	D	V	J	DNA	CDR3
.	.	TRBV21-1	TRBJ2-7	TGTGCCAGCAGCAAAATTGGGCAGGACAGCGAGCAGTACTTC	CASSKIGQDSEQYF
.	TRBD2	TRBV5-4	TRBJ2-1	TGTGCCAGCAGCCAAGGACTAGCGGGAGTCTGGCAAGAGCAGTTCTTC	CASSQGLAGVWQEQFF
.	.	TRBV5-4	TRBJ2-1	TGTGCCAGCAGCTTGGCATTACAGGGTGCGGAGTTCTTC	CASSLALQGAEFF
.	.	TRBV2	TRBJ1-2	TGTGCCAGCAGTGAAGGGGGAGCCCGGTCTGGCTACACCTTC	CASSEGGARSGYTF
.	TRBD2	TRBV7-9	TRBJ2-1	TGTGCCAGCAGCTTATTAGCGGGAGGGTCCCGGAATGAGCAGTTCTTC	CASSLLAGGSRNEQFF
.	.	TRBV7-9	TRBJ1-4	TGTGCCAGCAGCTCCTCTTCCACAGCTAATGAAAAACTGTTTTTT	CASSSSSTANEKLFF
.	TRBD1	TRBV24-1	TRBJ1-5	TGTGCCACCAGTGATTCCGCGGACAGGGTTCAGCCCCAGCATTTT	CATSDSADRVQPQHF
.	TRBD2	TRBV6-5	TRBJ2-1	TGTGCCAGCAGTTTCTTAGCGGGAGGGTTGTGGAATGAGCAGTTCTTC	CASSFLAGGLWNEQFF
.	.	TRBV25-1	TRBJ1-4	TGTGCCAGCAGACTCAAGGAGAAACTGTTTTTT	CASRLKEKLFF
.	TRBD2	TRBV5-1	TRBJ2-5	TGCGCCAGCAGCCGGACTAGCGCCCAAGAGACCCAGTACTTC	CASSRTSAQETQYF
.	TRBD1	TRBV2	TRBJ2-5	TGTGCCTCCCGTGGACAGGGATTAGAGACCCAGTACTTC	CASRGQGLETQYF
.	.	TRBV27	TRBJ2-1	TGTGCCAGCAGTAAATCCCGACCTAGACAGGCGGGCAATGAGCAGTTCTTC	CASSKSRPRQAGNEQFF
.	.	TRBV5-4	TRBJ2-7	TGTGCCAGCAGCTCGGGGGCCTACGAGCAGTACTTC	CASSSGAYEQYF
.	TRBD2	TRBV19	TRBJ2-3	TGTGCCAGTAGTATACCAGCGGGAGGGACCGATACGCAGTATTTT	CASSIPAGGTDTQYF
.	.	TRBV4-2	TRBJ1-4	TGTGCCAGCAGCCAAGATCGAGGAGGGTACTGGGAAAAACTGTTTTTT	CASSQDRGGYWEKLFF
once	TRBD2	TRBV5-4	TRBJ2-2	TGTGCCAGCAGCCGGGGGGGCGGGGAAGTCGGGGAGCTGTTTTTT	CASSRGGGEVGELFF
.	TRBD2	TRBV5-1	TRBJ2-5	TGCGCCAGCAGCCCTGGGACTATAGAGACCCAGTACTTC	CASSPGTIETQYF
.	.	TRBV19	TRBJ1-2	TGTGCCAGTAGTATTGGCCTTGGACAGATATATGGCTACACCTTC	CASSIGLGQIYGYTF
.	TRBD1	TRBV2	TRBJ2-2	TGTGCCAGCATCCAGGGGGCTTCCGGGGAGCTGTTTTTT	CASIQGASGELFF
.	.	TRBV18	TRBJ1-4	TGTGCCAGCTCACCCCGGGAGGACCCTAATGAAAAACTGTTTTTT	CASSPREDPNEKLFF
.	.	TRBV5-1	TRBJ2-3	TGCGCCAGCAGCTTGGTGTCTCAGGGAGATACGCAGTATTTT	CASSLVSQGDTQYF
.	.	TRBV24-1	TRBJ2-2	TGTGCCACCAGGGGCAACAGGATGAACACCGGGGAGCTGTTTTTT	CATRGNRMNTGELFF
few	TRBD2	TRBV11-1	TRBJ2-3	TGTGCCAGCAGCCGAGCGGGAGGTCACACAGATACGCAGTATTTT	CASSRAGGHTDTQYF
.	.	TRBV3-1/TRBV3-2	TRBJ2-1	TGTGCCAGCAGCCAAGAGGGGCTTGAGCAGTTCTTC	CASSQEGLEQFF
once	TRBD2	TRBV19	TRBJ2-5	TGTGCCAGTAGTGCCTCGGGGGGGACCCAGTACTTC	CASSASGGTQYF
.	TRBD2	TRBV2	TRBJ2-5	TGTGCCAGCGGCACTAGCGGGGGCGAGACCCAGTACTTC	CASGTSGGETQYF
.	TRBD2	TRBV12-3/TRBV12-4	TRBJ2-2	TGTGCCAGCAGTTCGGGGGGCACCGGGGAGCTGTTTTTT	CASSSGGTGELFF
.	.	TRBV5-1	TRBJ2-7	TGCGCCAGCAGCCCCGGGTTCCTGGACGAGCAGTACTTC	CASSPGFLDEQYF
.	TRBD1	TRBV5-8	TRBJ2-5	TGTGCCAGCAGCTTCCAACCGACAGGGGTGGAGACCCAGTACTTC	CASSFQPTGVETQYF
few	.	TRBV5-6	TRBJ1-1	TGTGCCAGCAGCTTTGGGTTCCCGGCGGGGTACACTGAAGCTTTCTTT	CASSFGFPAGYTEAFF
.	.	TRBV27	TRBJ1-1	TGTGCCAGCGCCCTTTATCGCGATTTGAACACTGAAGCTTTCTTT	CASALYRDLNTEAFF
.	TRBD1	TRBV7-9	TRBJ2-3	TGTGCCAGTTCTTCCCTCAGGACAGGGGCATCGACAGATACGCAGTATTTT	CASSSLRTGASTDTQYF
.	.	TRBV21-1	TRBJ2-7	TGTGCCAGCAGCCCGAGGGACAATCCCTACGAGCAGTACTTC	CASSPRDNPYEQYF
.	.	TRBV21-1	TRBJ2-5	TGTGCCAGCCAAGTCAGAGACAGCCAGCAAGAGACCCAGTACTTC	CASQVRDSQQETQYF
.	.	TRBV4-1	TRBJ2-5	TGCGCCAGCAGCCAAGCCTCCGGGACACATCAAGAGACCCAGTACTTC	CASSQASGTHQETQYF